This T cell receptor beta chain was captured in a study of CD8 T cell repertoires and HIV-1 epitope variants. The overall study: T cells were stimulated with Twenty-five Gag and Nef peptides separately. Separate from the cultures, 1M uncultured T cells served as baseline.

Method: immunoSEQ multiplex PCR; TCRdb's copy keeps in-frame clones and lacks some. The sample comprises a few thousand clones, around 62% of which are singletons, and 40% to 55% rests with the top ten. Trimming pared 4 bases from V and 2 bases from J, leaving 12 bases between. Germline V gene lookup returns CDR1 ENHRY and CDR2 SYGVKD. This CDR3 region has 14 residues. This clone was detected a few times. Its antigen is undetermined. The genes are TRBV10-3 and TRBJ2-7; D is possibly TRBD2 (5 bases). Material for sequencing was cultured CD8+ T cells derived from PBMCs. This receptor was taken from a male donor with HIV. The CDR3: CAISGVGNTYEQYF. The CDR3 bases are TGTGCCATCAGTGGGGTCGGGAATACCTACGAGCAGTACTTC.